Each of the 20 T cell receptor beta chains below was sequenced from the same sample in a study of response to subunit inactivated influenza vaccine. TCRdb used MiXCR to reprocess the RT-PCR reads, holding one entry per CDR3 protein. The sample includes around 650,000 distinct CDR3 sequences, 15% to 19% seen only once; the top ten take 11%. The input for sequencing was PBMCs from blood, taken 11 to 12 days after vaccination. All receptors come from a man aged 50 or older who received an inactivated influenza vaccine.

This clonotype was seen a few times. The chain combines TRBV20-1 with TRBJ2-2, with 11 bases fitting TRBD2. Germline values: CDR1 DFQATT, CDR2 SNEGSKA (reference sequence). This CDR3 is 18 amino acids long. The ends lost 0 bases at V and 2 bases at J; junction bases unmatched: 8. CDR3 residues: CSARDTRLAGPNTGELFF. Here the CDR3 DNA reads TGCAGTGCTAGAGATACGAGACTAGCGGGGCCAAACACCGGGGAGCTGTTTTTT.

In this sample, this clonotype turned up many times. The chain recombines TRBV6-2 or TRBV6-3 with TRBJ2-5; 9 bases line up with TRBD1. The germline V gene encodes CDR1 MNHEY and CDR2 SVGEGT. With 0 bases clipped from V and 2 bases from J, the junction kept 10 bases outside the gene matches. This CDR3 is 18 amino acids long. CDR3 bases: TGTGCCAGCAGTTACTCGCCGGGACAGGGACCCTTTCAAGAGACCCAGTACTTC. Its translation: CASSYSPGQGPFQETQYF.

Here the CDR3 reads CASSQGRVTGELFF. The CDR3 coding sequence is TGTGCCAGCAGCCAAGGGCGGGTCACCGGGGAGCTGTTTTTT. The chain links TRBV3-1 to TRBJ2-2, with D possibly TRBD2 on 5 matching bases. This CDR3 region has 14 residues. The germline V gene encodes CDR1 LGHDT and CDR2 YNNKEL (reference sequence). V was clipped by 1 base and J by 4 bases, with 7 bases between them. The complete variable domain, with remaining parts taken from reference TRBV3-1 and TRBJ2-2, reads DTAVSQTPKYLVTQMGNDKSIKCEQNLGHDTMYWYKQDSKKFLKIMFSYNNKELIINETVPNRFSPKSPDKAHLNLHINSLELGDSAVYFCASSQGRVTGELFFGEGSRLTVL.

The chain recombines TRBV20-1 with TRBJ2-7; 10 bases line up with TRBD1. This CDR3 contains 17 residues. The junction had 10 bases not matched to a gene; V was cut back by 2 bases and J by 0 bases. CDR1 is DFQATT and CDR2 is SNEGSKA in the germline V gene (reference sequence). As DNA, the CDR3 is TGCAGTGCTAGACCACAAAGGACAGGGGGTTTCTCCTACGAGCAGTACTTC. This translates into CSARPQRTGGFSYEQYF.

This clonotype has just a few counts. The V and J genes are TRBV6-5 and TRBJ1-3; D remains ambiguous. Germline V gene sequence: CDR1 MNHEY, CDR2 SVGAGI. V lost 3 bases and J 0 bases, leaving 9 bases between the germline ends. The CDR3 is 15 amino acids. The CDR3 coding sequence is TGTGCCAGCAGTTATAGCCAGTTCTCTGGAAACACCATATATTTT. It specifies CASSYSQFSGNTIYF.

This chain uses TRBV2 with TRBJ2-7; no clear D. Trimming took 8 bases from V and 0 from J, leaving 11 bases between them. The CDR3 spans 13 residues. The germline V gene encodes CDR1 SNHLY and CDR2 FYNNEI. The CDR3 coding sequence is TGTGCCAGCCATCGGCGGAACTCCTACGAGCAGTACTTC. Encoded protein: CASHRRNSYEQYF.

The CDR3 DNA sequence: TGTGCCACCAGTGAGGGGACAGGGGGATATCAGCCCCAGCATTTT. Translation gives CATSEGTGGYQPQHF. The chain uses TRBV24-1 and TRBJ1-5, with TRBD1 matching 11 bases. The germline V gene has CDR1 KGHDR and CDR2 SFDVKD. V trimming: 4 bases; J trimming: 5 bases; junction bases outside the gene matches: 3. The CDR3 is made up of 15 amino acids.

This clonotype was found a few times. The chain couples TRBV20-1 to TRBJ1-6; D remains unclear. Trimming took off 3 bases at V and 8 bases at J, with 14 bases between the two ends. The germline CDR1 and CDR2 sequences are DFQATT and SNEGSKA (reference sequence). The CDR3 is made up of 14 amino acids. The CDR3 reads CSASFPDPHSPLHF. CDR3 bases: TGCAGTGCTAGCTTTCCTGACCCTCATTCACCCCTCCACTTT.

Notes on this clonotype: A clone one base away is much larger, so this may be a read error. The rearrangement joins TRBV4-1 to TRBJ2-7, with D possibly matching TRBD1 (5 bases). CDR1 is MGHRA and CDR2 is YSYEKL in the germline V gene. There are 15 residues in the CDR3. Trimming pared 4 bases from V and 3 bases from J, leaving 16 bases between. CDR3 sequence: CASSLRQCGNYEQYF. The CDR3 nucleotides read TGCGCCAGCAGCCTCCGACAGTGTGGCAACTACGAGCAGTACTTC.

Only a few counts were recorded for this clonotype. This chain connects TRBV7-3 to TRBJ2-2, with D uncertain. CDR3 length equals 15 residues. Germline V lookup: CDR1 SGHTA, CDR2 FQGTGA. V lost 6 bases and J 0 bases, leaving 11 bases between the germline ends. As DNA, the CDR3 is TGTGCCAGCAGTCAATATGGGGCGAACACCGGGGAGCTGTTTTTT. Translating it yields CASSQYGANTGELFF.

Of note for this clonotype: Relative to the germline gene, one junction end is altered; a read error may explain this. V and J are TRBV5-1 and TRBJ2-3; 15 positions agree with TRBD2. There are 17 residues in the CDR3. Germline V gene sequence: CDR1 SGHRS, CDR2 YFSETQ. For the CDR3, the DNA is TGCGACAGCAGCACGGGACTAGCGGGGGGTAGCACAGATACGCAGTATTTT. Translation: CDSSTGLAGGSTDTQYF.

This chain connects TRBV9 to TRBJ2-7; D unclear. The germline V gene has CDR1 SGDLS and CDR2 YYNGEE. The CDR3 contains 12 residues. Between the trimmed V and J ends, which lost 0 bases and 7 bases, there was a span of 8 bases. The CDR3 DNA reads TGTGCCAGCAGCGTAGCTTCGGGTGAGCAGTACTTC. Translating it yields CASSVASGEQYF.

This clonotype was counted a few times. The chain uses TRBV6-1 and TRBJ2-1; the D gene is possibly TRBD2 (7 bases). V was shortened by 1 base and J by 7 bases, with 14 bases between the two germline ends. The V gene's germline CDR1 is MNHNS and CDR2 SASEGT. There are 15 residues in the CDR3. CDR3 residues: CASSEDEGGWNEQFF. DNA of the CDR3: TGTGCCAGCAGTGAAGATGAGGGGGGGTGGAATGAGCAGTTCTTC.

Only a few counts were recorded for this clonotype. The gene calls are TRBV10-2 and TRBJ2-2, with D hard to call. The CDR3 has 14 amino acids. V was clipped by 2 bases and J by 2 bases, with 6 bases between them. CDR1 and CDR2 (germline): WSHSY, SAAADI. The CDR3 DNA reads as TGCGCCAGCAGTGAGCTGGGAAACACCGGGGAGCTGTTTTTT. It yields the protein CASSELGNTGELFF.

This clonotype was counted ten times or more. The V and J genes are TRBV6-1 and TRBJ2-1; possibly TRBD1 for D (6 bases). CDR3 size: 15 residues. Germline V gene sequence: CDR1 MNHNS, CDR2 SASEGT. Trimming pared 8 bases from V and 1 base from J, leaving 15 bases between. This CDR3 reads CASAALQGSYNEQFF. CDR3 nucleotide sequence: TGTGCCAGCGCAGCTCTACAGGGATCCTACAATGAGCAGTTCTTC.

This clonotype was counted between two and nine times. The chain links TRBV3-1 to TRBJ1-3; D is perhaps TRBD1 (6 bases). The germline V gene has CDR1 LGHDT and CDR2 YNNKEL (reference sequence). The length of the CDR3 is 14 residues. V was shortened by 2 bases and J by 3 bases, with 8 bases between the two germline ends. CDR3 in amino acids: CASSQLDSGNTIYF. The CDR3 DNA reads TGTGCCAGCAGCCAATTGGACAGTGGAAACACCATATATTTT.

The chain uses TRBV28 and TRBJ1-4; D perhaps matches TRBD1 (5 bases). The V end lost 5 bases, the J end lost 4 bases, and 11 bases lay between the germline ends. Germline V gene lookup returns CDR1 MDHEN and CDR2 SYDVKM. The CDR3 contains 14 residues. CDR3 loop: CASSPGHYNEKLFF. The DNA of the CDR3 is TGTGCCAGCAGTCCCGGACACTATAATGAAAAACTGTTTTTT.

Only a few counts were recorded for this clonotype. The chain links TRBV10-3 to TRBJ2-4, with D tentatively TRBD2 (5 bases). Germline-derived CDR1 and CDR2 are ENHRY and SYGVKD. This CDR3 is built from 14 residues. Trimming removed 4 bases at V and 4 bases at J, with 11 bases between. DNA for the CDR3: TGTGCCATCAGTGTGGAGCGGAAAAAAAACATTCAGTACTTC. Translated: CAISVERKKNIQYF.

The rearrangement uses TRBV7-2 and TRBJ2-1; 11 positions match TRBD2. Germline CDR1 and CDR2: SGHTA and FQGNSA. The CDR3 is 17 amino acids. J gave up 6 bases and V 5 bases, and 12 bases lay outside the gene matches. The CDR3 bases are TGTGCCAGCAGCGTCTTCCTCGGTAGCGGGGGGGCCAATGAGCAGTTCTTC. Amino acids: CASSVFLGSGGANEQFF.

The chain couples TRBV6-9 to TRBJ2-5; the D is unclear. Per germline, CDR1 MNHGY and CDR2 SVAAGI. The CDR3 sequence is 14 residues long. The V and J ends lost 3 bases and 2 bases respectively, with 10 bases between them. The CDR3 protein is CASSYKGLQETQYF. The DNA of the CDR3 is TGTGCCAGCAGTTACAAAGGGTTACAAGAGACCCAGTACTTC.